This entry lists 25 T cell receptor beta chains sequenced from one sample in a study of cytomegalovirus exposure and HLA in healthy donors. The PCR ran on 60 Vbeta and 13 Jbeta primers. Libraries were prepared by immunoSEQ multiplex PCR; TCRdb keeps only in-frame clonotypes and omits some of them. Seen here are about 140,000 clones, roughly 80% observed once, and the top ten hold 3.5% to 5%. The sample was PBMCs. The receptors come from a man aged 35 to 55 in good health and CMV-seropositive.

Of note for this clone: One end of the junction varies from germline; a read error may be responsible. J is TRBJ2-2 and V is TRBV27; D perhaps matches TRBD2 (5 bases). The germline V gene has CDR1 MNHEY and CDR2 SMNVEV (reference sequence). The CDR3 runs 14 residues. The CDR3 region has the DNA TGTGCCAGCAGTTCCCTCATGATCACCGGGGAGCTGTTTTTC. Residues: CASSSLMITGELFF.

This clone was recorded at least ten times. The chain employs TRBV18 and TRBJ2-7; TRBD1 agrees at 7 bases. After removal of 5 bases from V and 5 bases from J, the junction contained 6 bases not matched to a gene. The germline V gene has CDR1 KGHSH and CDR2 LQKENI. The CDR3 totals 13 residues. This CDR3 is CASSILTGNEQYF. The CDR3 DNA is TGTGCCAGCTCAATCCTGACAGGGAACGAGCAGTACTTC.

The rearrangement links TRBV6-5 to TRBJ1-1, with D possibly being TRBD1 (5 bases). Germline V gene data show CDR1 as MNHEY and CDR2 as SVGAGI. Trimming took 0 bases from V and 1 from J, leaving 12 bases between them. The CDR3 length is 16 residues. CDR3 sequence: CASSYSIVQGNTEAFF. CDR3 nucleotides: TGTGCCAGCAGTTACTCGATAGTTCAGGGGAACACTGAAGCTTTCTTT.

The V call is TRBV7-9, the J call TRBJ2-2; D may be TRBD1 (6 bases). The germline V gene encodes CDR1 SEHNR and CDR2 FQNEAQ (reference sequence). This CDR3 is 14 amino acids long. V lost 3 bases to trimming and J lost 6 bases, with 11 bases between them. The CDR3 region is CASSFGTGSGELFF. CDR3 in DNA: TGTGCCAGCAGCTTTGGAACAGGGTCCGGGGAGCTGTTTTTT.

The gene calls are TRBV6-1 and TRBJ2-7; 7 positions agree with TRBD1. Germline assignment: CDR1 MNHNS and CDR2 SASEGT. This CDR3 spans 13 amino acids. V trimming: 8 bases; J trimming: 4 bases; junction bases outside the gene matches: 8. For the CDR3, the DNA is TGTGCCAGCGCCGGGACAGCCCTTTACGAGCAGTACTTC. This sequence encodes CASAGTALYEQYF.

This chain connects TRBV5-1 to TRBJ2-2, with D maybe TRBD1 (6 bases). This CDR3 is 14 amino acids long. V dropped 6 bases and J dropped 0 bases, with 9 bases sitting between them. CDR1 is SGHRS and CDR2 is YFSETQ in the germline V gene. The DNA for the CDR3 is TGCGCCAGCAATAACAGGGCGAACACCGGGGAGCTGTTTTTT. Encoded protein: CASNNRANTGELFF.

The chain combines TRBV10-3 with TRBJ2-7; weak D call: TRBD2 (7 bases). The CDR3 contains 15 residues. V lost 3 bases to trimming and J lost 4 bases, with 16 bases between them. Per germline, CDR1 ENHRY and CDR2 SYGVKD. CDR3 amino acids: CAISDWGGRVYEQYF. CDR3 sequence (DNA): TGTGCCATCAGTGATTGGGGGGGGCGTGTATACGAGCAGTACTTC.

The table lists this clone with a count of one. The CDR3 loop is CASRNAGGYEQYF. The CDR3 DNA reads TGTGCCAGTAGGAATGCAGGGGGCTACGAGCAGTACTTC. The V gene is TRBV19, the J gene TRBJ2-5, with 7 bases identical to TRBD1. The assigned J gene may be wrong: the sequence end matches TRBJ2-7 better. Germline CDR1 and CDR2: LNHDA and SQIVND (reference sequence). CDR3 size: 13 residues.

The chain recombines TRBV23-1 with TRBJ2-7; 8 bases match TRBD2. TRBV23-1 is placed among ORFs of uncertain function. The CDR3 spans 16 residues. Trimming removed 6 bases from V and 3 bases from J; junction bases left unmatched: 13. The CDR3 nucleotides read TGCGCCAGCAGCCCCCTCAGCGGGAGTGACGTCTACGAGCAGTACTTC. Protein: CASSPLSGSDVYEQYF.

This chain links TRBV11-3 with TRBJ1-1; a weak D match, TRBD1 (6 bases). This CDR3 is built from 14 residues. Germline-derived CDR1 and CDR2 are SGHNT and YENEEA. V dropped 4 bases and J dropped 2 bases, with 11 bases sitting between them. The CDR3 region is CASSWGGKNTEAFF. CDR3 in DNA: TGTGCCAGCAGCTGGGGGGGCAAAAACACTGAAGCTTTCTTT. Combining the CDR3 with reference TRBV11-3 and TRBJ1-1 gives the whole variable domain EAGVVQSPRYKIIEKKQPVAFWCNPISGHNTLYWYLQNLGQGPELLIRYENEEAVDDSQLPKDRFSAERLKGVDSTLKIQPAELGDSAVYLCASSWGGKNTEAFFGQGTRLTVV.

The chain has TRBV11-1 and TRBJ2-7; 8 nucleotides agree with TRBD1. CDR1 and CDR2 from the germline V gene are SGHAT and FQDESV (reference sequence). Trimming took 3 bases from V and 1 from J; bases not matched to a gene: 2. CDR3 length: 14 amino acids. The CDR3 bases are TGTGCCAGCAGCTTGGACAGGGCTTCCTACGAGCAGTACTTC. This translates into CASSLDRASYEQYF.

The rearrangement joins TRBV5-1 to TRBJ2-1; 11 bases fit TRBD2. Germline values: CDR1 SGHRS, CDR2 YFSETQ. Unmatched junction bases numbered 5, after V lost 4 bases and J lost 5 bases. This CDR3 has 15 residues. The CDR3 loop reads CASSIRLAGNNEQFF. CDR3 bases: TGCGCCAGCAGCATACGACTAGCGGGAAACAATGAGCAGTTCTTC. The variable domain in full, with the rest retrieved from reference TRBV5-1 and TRBJ2-1, is KAGVTQTPRYLIKTRGQQVTLSCSPISGHRSVSWYQQTPGQGLQFLFEYFSETQRNKGNFPGRFSGRQFSNSRSEMNVSTLELGDSALYLCASSIRLAGNNEQFFGPGTRLTVL.

The chain is built from TRBV18 and TRBJ2-5, with D perhaps matching TRBD2 (6 bases). The J call may be mistaken, given a closer DNA end match to TRBJ2-7. Germline lookup yields CDR1 KGHSH and CDR2 LQKENI. CDR3 length equals 14 residues. The CDR3 region has the DNA TGTGCCAGCTCAATAGCGGAAATCTCCTACGAGCAGTACTTC. Residues: CASSIAEISYEQYF.

V usage is TRBV2 and J usage is TRBJ1-3; TRBD1 is a possible D gene (6 bases). V was clipped by 3 bases and J by 2 bases, with 11 bases between them. There are 15 residues in the CDR3. Germline V lookup: CDR1 SNHLY, CDR2 FYNNEI. This chain's CDR3 is CASSDQAGAGNTIYF. The CDR3 DNA reads TGTGCCAGCAGTGATCAGGCAGGGGCTGGAAACACCATATATTTT.

This clone was counted a single time. The chain has TRBV9 and TRBJ1-2; D call uncertain. V was shortened by 5 bases and J by 5 bases, with 10 bases between the two germline ends. This CDR3 region has 12 residues. Germline V gene lookup returns CDR1 SGDLS and CDR2 YYNGEE. The chain's CDR3 is CASRQAPYGYTF. CDR3 nucleotides: TGTGCCAGCAGGCAAGCTCCGTATGGCTACACCTTC.

This clone came up a few times. The gene calls are TRBV2 and TRBJ2-7, with D uncertain. V lost 5 bases and J lost 4, with 6 bases in between. The CDR3 consists of 11 residues. In germline, CDR1 is SNHLY, CDR2 FYNNEI. CDR3 sequence (DNA): TGTGCCAGCAGTCGGAGTTACGAGCAGTACTTC. Protein sequence: CASSRSYEQYF.

This clone was seen more than once but under ten times. The chain employs TRBV18 and TRBJ2-6, with a tentative D call TRBD2 (5 bases). The V end was cut by 3 bases, the J end by 0 bases, with 6 bases between. The germline CDR1 and CDR2 sequences are KGHSH and LQKENI. The CDR3 extends over 15 amino acids. The CDR3: CASSPRGSGANVLTF. CDR3 sequence (DNA): TGTGCCAGCTCACCTCGGGGCTCTGGGGCCAACGTCCTGACTTTC.

The chain employs TRBV11-3 and TRBJ1-2; 8 positions agree with TRBD1. V trimming: 5 bases; J trimming: 3 bases; junction bases outside the gene matches: 8. In germline, CDR1 is SGHNT, CDR2 YENEEA. The CDR3 has 15 residues. The CDR3 bases are TGTGCCAGCAGCCCACGACAGGGGTTGCACTATGGCTACACCTTC. The encoded protein is CASSPRQGLHYGYTF.

The chain joins TRBV5-8 to TRBJ2-2; perhaps TRBD1 as D (5 bases). The CDR3 loop spans 14 amino acids. The V gene's germline CDR1 is SGHTS and CDR2 YDEGEE. V dropped 6 bases and J dropped 7 bases, with 16 bases sitting between them. The CDR3 region is CASNPDITIGELFF. CDR3 in DNA: TGTGCCAGCAACCCGGACATCACAATCGGGGAGCTGTTTTTT.

CDR3 sequence: CASSYPQPGRAGYTF. The CDR3 DNA reads as TGTGCCAGCAGTTACCCTCAACCGGGCAGGGCGGGCTACACCTTC. The chain carries TRBV7-2 and TRBJ1-2; D is possibly TRBD1 (5 bases). Germline V lookup: CDR1 SGHTA, CDR2 FQGNSA. The V and J ends lost 6 bases and 8 bases respectively, with 22 bases between them. This CDR3 has 15 amino acids.

The V call is TRBV11-3, the J call TRBJ2-7, with 8 bases identical to TRBD2. V lost 6 bases and J lost 5; bases outside the gene matches: 6. The CDR3 runs 13 residues. Germline assignment: CDR1 SGHNT and CDR2 YENEEA. CDR3 in amino acids: CASRGSGGHEQYF. The CDR3 coding sequence is TGTGCCAGCAGAGGGAGCGGGGGCCACGAGCAGTACTTC.

The V and J genes are TRBV15 and TRBJ1-2, with a possible D match to TRBD1 (5 bases). The CDR3 runs 13 residues. V was cut by 3 bases and J by 3 bases, with 8 bases left in between. Germline-derived CDR1 and CDR2 are LNHNV and YYDKDF (reference sequence). For the CDR3, the DNA is TGTGCCACCAGCAGGGAAGGGGACTATGGCTACACCTTC. Residues: CATSREGDYGYTF.

J is TRBJ1-6 and V is TRBV30; D is undetermined. Germline V CDR1 and CDR2: GTSNPN, SVGIG (reference sequence). This CDR3 comprises 13 residues. Trimming removed 1 base from V and 9 bases from J, with 10 bases in between. The CDR3 nucleotides are TGTGCCTGGAGTGCTGCCGCGGTTTCACCCCTCCACTTT. Its translation: CAWSAAAVSPLHF. The full variable domain, completed using reference TRBV30 and TRBJ1-6, is SQTIHQWPATLVQPVGSPLSLECTVEGTSNPNLYWYRQAAGRGLQLLFYSVGIGQISSEVPQNLSASRPQDRQFILSSKKLLLSDSGFYLCAWSAAAVSPLHFGNGTRLTVT.

The chain uses TRBV30 and TRBJ1-5; tentatively, D is TRBD1 (5 bases). V was pared by 4 bases and J by 5 bases, with 15 bases between. The CDR3 runs 14 residues. Germline V gene data show CDR1 as GTSNPN and CDR2 as SVGIG (reference sequence). CDR3 sequence reads: CAWKGPAGHQPQHF. DNA of the CDR3: TGTGCCTGGAAGGGGCCGGCAGGGCATCAGCCCCAGCATTTT.

The chain is built from TRBV5-1 and TRBJ1-1, with D possibly TRBD1 on 5 matching bases. The CDR3 consists of 14 residues. V lost 3 bases and J lost 4, with 13 bases in between. The germline V gene encodes CDR1 SGHRS and CDR2 YFSETQ. Written as DNA, the CDR3 is TGCGCCAGCAGCTCTTGGGGCATAGTCACTGAAGCTTTCTTT. Translated: CASSSWGIVTEAFF.